This T cell receptor beta chain emerged from a study of Graves' ophthalmopathy and Graves' hyperthyroidism. RNA transcripts provided the template for amplifying TCR beta CDR3 regions. Investigators did first-round RT-PCR with HTBI primers, then second-round multiplex PCR. TCRdb fed the multiplex PCR reads into MiXCR, producing one record per CDR3 protein. The sample holds about 420,000 distinct CDR3 sequences, 20% to 25% seen once. This clonotype was counted many times. The hyperthyroidism patients had a new diagnosis of under 2 months' duration and were aged 18 to 65. Physicians reached a diagnosis by relying on clinical symptoms, serum thyroxine, TRAb, thyroid ultrasound and orbital computed tomography. As the starting material, approximately 10 ml of fresh peripheral blood yielded the PBMCs. The receptor's source is a woman younger than 35 with stable Graves' hyperthyroidism. The sample taken for sequencing was peripheral blood.

The CDR3 loop is CASSYRTGSGETQYF. CDR3 bases: TGTGCCAGCAGCTACCGGACAGGGTCGGGGGAGACCCAGTACTTC. This sequence joins TRBV2 and TRBJ2-5; TRBD1 aligns across 8 bases. Germline V gives CDR1 SNHLY, CDR2 FYNNEI. This CDR3 spans 15 amino acids. V trimming: 6 bases; J trimming: 5 bases; junction bases outside the gene matches: 11. The full variable domain, in which reference TRBV2 and TRBJ2-5 provide the parts outside the CDR3, is EPEVTQTPSHQVTQMGQEVILRCVPISNHLYFYWYRQILGQKVEFLVSFYNNEISEKSEIFDDQFSVERPDGSNFTLKIRSTKLEDSAMYFCASSYRTGSGETQYFGPGTRLLVL.